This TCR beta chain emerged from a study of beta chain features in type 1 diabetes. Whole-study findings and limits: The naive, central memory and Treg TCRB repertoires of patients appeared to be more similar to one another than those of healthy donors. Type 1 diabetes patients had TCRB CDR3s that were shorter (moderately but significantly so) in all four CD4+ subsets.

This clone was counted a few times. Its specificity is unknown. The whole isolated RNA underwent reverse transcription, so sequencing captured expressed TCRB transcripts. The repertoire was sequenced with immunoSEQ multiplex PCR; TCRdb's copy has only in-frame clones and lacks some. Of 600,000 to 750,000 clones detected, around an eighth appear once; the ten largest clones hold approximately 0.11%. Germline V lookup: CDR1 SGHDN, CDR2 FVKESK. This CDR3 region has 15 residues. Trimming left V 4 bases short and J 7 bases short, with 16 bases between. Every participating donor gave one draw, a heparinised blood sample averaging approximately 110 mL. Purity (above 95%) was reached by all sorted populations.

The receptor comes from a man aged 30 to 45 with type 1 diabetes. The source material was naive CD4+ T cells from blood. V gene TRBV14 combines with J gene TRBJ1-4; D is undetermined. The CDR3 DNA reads TGTGCCAGCAGCCCCCTGGGAAGCCTAAGTGAAAAACTGTTTTTT. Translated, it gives CASSPLGSLSEKLFF.